This TCR beta chain was profiled in a study of shared clonotypes between healthy human individuals. The CDR3 sequence is 14 residues long. Germline V gene data show CDR1 as MNHEY and CDR2 as SMNVEV (reference sequence). This clone came up once. One end of the junction does not line up with germline, which may come from a read error. Sequenced by immunoSEQ multiplex PCR; TCRdb stores in-frame clones only, minus some. The sample holds under 2.5 million clones; about nine tenths are singletons and the top ten take about 0.36%. Everyone who donated was a Caucasian adult who lived in Nashville, Tennessee. The sample comprised naive CD4+ T cells from PBMCs. Subset described: CD45RA+ positively selected. This TCR was recovered from a man aged 18 to 29 in good health. Some clones in this sample may be carry-over from other donors' samples. The chain uses TRBV27 and TRBJ2-3; 9 bases are shared with TRBD1. The CDR3 nucleotides are TGTGCCAGCAGTTATGGACAGGGGACAGGTACGCAGTATTTT. Amino acids: CASSYGQGTGTQYF.